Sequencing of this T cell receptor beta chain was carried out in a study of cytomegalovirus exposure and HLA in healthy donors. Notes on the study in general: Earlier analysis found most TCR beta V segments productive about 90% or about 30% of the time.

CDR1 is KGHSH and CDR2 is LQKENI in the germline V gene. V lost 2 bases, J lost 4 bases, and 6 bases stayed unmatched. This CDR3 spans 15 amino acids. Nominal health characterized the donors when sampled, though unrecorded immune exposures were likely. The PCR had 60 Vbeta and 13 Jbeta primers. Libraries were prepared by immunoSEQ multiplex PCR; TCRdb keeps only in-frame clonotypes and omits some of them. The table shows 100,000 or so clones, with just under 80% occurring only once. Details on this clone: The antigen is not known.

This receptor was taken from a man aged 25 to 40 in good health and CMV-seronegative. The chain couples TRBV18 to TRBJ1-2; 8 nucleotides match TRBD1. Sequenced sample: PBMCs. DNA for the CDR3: TGTGCCAGCTCACCAGCGGACAGGGTGGGCTATGGCTACACCTTC. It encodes CASSPADRVGYGYTF.